This record concerns one TCR beta chain sequence. The antigen it recognizes is unknown. No much larger clone is present one base from it, and per-base qualities are unavailable. This entry belongs to a study of Graves' ophthalmopathy and Graves' hyperthyroidism (dated by TCRdb to the late 2010s). Describing the broader study: Peripheral blood samples were taken at the time of initial diagnosis, before any treatment was given. TCR beta repertoire signatures were used to distinguish Graves' ophthalmopathy from Graves' hyperthyroidism and to predict progression to ophthalmopathy. In total, around 140 blood samples were TCR-sequenced: fewer than 50 ophthalmopathy, some 75 hyperthyroidism and about 17 hyperthyroidism-to-ophthalmopathy patients. To explore V-J signatures that distinguish ophthalmopathy from hyperthyroidism, a discovery set of about 99 patients was enrolled, made up of 43 with ophthalmopathy and some 60 with stable hyperthyroidism. For independent validation, a separate cohort was made up of some 18 hyperthyroidism patients plus 17 patients who later progressed from hyperthyroidism to ophthalmopathy. In roughly six hyperthyroidism patients, the T-cell repertoire of thyroid tissue was compared with the T-cell repertoire of blood. Following sample collection, hyperthyroidism patients were given methimazole at a starting dose of 30 mg daily, and ophthalmopathy patients were given high-dose intravenous methylprednisolone. The 100 or so discovery patients were divided at random into training and test sets in a 7:3 ratio.

For repertoire sequencing, TCR beta CDR3 regions were amplified from RNA transcripts. HTBI primers and the Qiagen OneStep RT-PCR kit were used in a first-round RT-PCR, which was followed by a second-round multiplex PCR, size selection and purification. Libraries were sequenced paired-end with 100 bp reads on an Illumina HiSeq2000. Concerning the study's data processing: SOAPnuke was used to process the reads, removing any read that contained adapters or uncalled bases, had a mean Phred below 15, or lacked an exact match to the constant primer or identifier. COPE v1.2.5 was used to merge high-quality paired reads. Each unique nucleotide sequence was defined as a clonotype, and clonotypes were aligned to IMGT TRB V, D and J references with MiTCR v1.1. The analysis was limited to V-J combinations with a frequency above 0.0001, which together covered approximately 99% of repertoires. For each V-J combination, a TCR clonal expansion and chaos score was defined as the ratio of F50 clonal expansion to chaos observed in the TCRdist matrix. Welch's t-statistics and random forest were used to reduce features to 10 to 15 V-J combinations, which were fed into a naive Bayes classifier. Thyroid-blood repertoire similarity was quantified with the Morisita-Horn index. The public reads were reprocessed in TCRdb via fastp at Q25 and MiXCR, keeping in-frame beta chains. Rows with a matching CDR3 protein are joined into one entry that keeps the most common DNA and genes. TCRdb's processing, not the authors' own work, is the source of the V and J calls. This sample lists hundreds of thousands of distinct CDR3 sequences; around a fifth were detected once. Together, the top ten hold approximately 7% of the sample.

Summary of the overall study and its limitations: The 13-signature model separated ophthalmopathy from stable hyperthyroidism with 87.88% sensitivity and 81.08% specificity in cross-validation, and 80%/75% in the test set. Among expanded thyroid clonotypes with frequency above 0.001, most also showed up in blood, which suggests that blood repertoires may reflect the thyroid immune response. In validation, the model predicted ophthalmopathy progression with 70.59% sensitivity and about 73% specificity; fewer than 15 predicted patients were CT-confirmed with GO in a median of 6.5 months. Sample size was not statistically predetermined, and group allocation was not concealed from the investigators.

The germline V gene yields MDHEN for CDR1 and SYDVKM for CDR2. Including cysteine and phenylalanine, the CDR3 has 15 amino acids. Left in the record is the CDR3 DNA by itself, 45 bases read in frame from the first base. V loses 5 bases at its end and J loses 7 bases; junction bases beyond the gene matches: 13. Stable hyperthyroidism was defined as no progression to ophthalmopathy within 18 months of follow-up. Hyperthyroidism patients were newly diagnosed, with disease duration under 2 months, and aged 18 to 65 years. Patients were excluded if they had other autoimmune diseases, uncontrolled infections, pregnancy or lactation. Diagnosis was based on clinical symptoms, serum thyroxine, TRAb, thyroid ultrasound and orbital computed tomography. Ficoll-Paque density gradient centrifugation was used to isolate PBMCs from 8 to 10 ml of fresh peripheral blood. Trizol reagent was used to extract the total RNA, and its quality was then checked on an Agilent 2100 Bioanalyzer.

Material: peripheral blood. The sequence was obtained from a young woman with stable Graves' hyperthyroidism. Some clones in this sample may be carry-over from other donors' samples. Donor details come from another sample of the same person, matched by shared clones. The V gene is TRBV28 and the J gene is TRBJ2-5, and TRBD2 aligns with 7 junction nucleotides. The CDR3 is CASSIKAYPGGTQYF. The nucleotide sequence reads TGTGCCAGCAGTATTAAGGCTTACCCGGGGGGGACCCAGTACTTC.